Included here is one TCR beta chain sequence, with context. These data originate in a study of shared clonotypes between healthy human individuals. V was clipped by 5 bases and J by 10 bases, with 15 bases between them. This CDR3 has 13 residues. Germline CDR1 and CDR2: SGHTA and FQGTGA. Using immunoSEQ multiplex PCR, the repertoire was profiled, and TCRdb retains in-frame clones only, with some absent. The sample lists approximately 530,000 clones; less than 96% were seen once. The genes are TRBV7-3 and TRBJ2-1; weak D call: TRBD1 (6 bases). The TCR was taken from a woman aged 25 to 39 in good health. Input material: naive CD4+ T cells sorted from blood. Subset noted: CD45RA+ positively selected. The CDR3 sequence: CASSQSTGKEQFF. CDR3 nucleotides: TGTGCCAGCAGCCAAAGTACAGGGAAGGAGCAGTTCTTC.